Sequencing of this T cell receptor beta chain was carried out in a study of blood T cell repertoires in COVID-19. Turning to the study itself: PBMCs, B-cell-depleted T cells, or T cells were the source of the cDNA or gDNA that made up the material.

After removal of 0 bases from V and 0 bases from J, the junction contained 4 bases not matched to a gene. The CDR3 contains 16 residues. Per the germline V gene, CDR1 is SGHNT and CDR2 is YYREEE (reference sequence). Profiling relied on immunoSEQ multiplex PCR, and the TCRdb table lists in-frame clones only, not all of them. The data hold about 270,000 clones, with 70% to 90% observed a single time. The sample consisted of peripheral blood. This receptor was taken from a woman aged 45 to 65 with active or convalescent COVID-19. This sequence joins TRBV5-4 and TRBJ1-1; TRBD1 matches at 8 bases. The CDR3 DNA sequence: TGTGCCAGCAGCTTGGGCCGACAGGGGCTGAACACTGAAGCTTTCTTT. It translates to CASSLGRQGLNTEAFF.